This TCR beta chain was found in a study of blood T cells in healthy people across ages. Study-wide findings and caveats: The study found more naive CD4+ cells and higher diversity in long-lived than aged donors. Older age went with lower TCR beta diversity per million T cells, in a roughly linear way.

About this clonotype itself: Antigen: not known.

A second PCR, run for roughly 7 to 12 cycles, used a sample-barcoded 5' primer plus a J-beta primer mix. TCRdb independently ran MiXCR on the 5' RACE reads; one entry per CDR3 protein. The top ten clones hold approximately 2.1% of a sample with under 2,000,000 distinct CDR3 sequences, about 49% of them seen once. Germline V gives CDR1 LGHDT, CDR2 YNNKEL (reference sequence). There are 15 residues in the CDR3. The ends lost 5 bases at V and 5 bases at J; junction bases unmatched: 11. V usage is TRBV3-1 and J usage is TRBJ1-2, with TRBD1 matching over 7 bases. The sequencing sample was made of blood. The TCR comes from a woman aged 35 to 49 in good health. CDR3 nucleotide sequence: TGTGCCAGCAGCTCCGACGGACAGGCGTCTTATGGCTACACCTTC. This sequence encodes CASSSDGQASYGYTF.